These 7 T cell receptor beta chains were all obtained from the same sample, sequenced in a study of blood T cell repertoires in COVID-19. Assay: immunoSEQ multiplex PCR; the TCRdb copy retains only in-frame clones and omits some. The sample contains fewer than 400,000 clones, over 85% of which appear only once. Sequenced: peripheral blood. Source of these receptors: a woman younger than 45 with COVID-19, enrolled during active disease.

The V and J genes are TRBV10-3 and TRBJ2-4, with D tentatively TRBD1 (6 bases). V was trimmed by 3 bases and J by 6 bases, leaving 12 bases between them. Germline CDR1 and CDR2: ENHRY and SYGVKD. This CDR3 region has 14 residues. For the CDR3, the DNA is TGTGCCATCAGTGAAGGACAGATCGGAAACATTCAGTACTTC. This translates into CAISEGQIGNIQYF.

Written as DNA, the CDR3 is TGCGCCAGCAGCTTGGTTCCCGGGGATGGCTACACCTTC. Translating it yields CASSLVPGDGYTF. The chain employs TRBV5-1 and TRBJ1-2, with unresolved D. This CDR3 comprises 13 residues. Trimming removed 0 bases at V and 6 bases at J, with 9 bases between. Looked up from germline, CDR1 is SGHRS and CDR2 is YFSETQ.

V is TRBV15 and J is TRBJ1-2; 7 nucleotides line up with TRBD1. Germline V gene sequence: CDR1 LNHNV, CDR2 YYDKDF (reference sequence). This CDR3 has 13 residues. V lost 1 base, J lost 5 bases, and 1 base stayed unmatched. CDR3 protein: CATSRAGGYGYTF. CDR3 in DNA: TGTGCCACCAGCAGAGCAGGGGGTTATGGCTACACCTTC.

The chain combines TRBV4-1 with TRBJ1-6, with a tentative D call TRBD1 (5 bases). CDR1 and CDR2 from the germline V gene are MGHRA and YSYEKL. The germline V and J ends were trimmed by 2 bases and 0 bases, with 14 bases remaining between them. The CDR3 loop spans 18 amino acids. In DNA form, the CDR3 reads TGCGCCAGCAGCCAAACAGGTCCGGCGAGCTCCTATAATTCACCCCTCCACTTT. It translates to CASSQTGPASSYNSPLHF.

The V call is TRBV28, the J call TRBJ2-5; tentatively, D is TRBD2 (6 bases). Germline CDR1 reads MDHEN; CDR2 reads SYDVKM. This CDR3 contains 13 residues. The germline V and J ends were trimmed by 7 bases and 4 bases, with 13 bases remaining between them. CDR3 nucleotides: TGTGCCAGCACCCCCCGGGGAGGAGAGACCCAGTACTTC. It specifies CASTPRGGETQYF.

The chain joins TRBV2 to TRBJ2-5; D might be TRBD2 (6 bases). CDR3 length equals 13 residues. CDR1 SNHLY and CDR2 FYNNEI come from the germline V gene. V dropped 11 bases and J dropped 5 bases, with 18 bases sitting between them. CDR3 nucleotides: TGTGCCGGTTCAAGCGGGCCTGCGGAGACCCAGTACTTC. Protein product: CAGSSGPAETQYF.

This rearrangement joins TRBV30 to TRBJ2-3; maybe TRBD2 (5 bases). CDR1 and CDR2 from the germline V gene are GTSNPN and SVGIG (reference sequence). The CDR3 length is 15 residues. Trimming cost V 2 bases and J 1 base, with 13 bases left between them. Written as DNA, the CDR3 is TGTGCCTGGAGTTGGGAGCCCCAGGGCACAGATACGCAGTATTTT. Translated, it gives CAWSWEPQGTDTQYF.